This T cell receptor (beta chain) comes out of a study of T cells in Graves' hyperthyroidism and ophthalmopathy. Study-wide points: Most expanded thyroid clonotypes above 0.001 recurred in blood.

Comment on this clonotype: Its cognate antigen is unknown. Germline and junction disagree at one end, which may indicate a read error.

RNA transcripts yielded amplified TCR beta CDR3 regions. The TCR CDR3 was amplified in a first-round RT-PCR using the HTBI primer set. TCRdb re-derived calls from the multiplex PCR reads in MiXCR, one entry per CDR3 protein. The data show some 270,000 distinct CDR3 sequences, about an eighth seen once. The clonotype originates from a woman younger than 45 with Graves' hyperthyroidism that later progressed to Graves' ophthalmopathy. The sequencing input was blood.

CDR3 amino acids: CASRASGRGETQYF. The CDR3 nucleotides are TGTGCTAGCAGGGCTAGCGGGAGGGGAGAGACCCAGTACTTC. The rearrangement joins TRBV7-7 to TRBJ2-5; 12 bases match TRBD2. The CDR3 sequence is 14 residues long. Per the germline V gene, CDR1 is SSHAT and CDR2 is FNYEAQ (reference sequence).